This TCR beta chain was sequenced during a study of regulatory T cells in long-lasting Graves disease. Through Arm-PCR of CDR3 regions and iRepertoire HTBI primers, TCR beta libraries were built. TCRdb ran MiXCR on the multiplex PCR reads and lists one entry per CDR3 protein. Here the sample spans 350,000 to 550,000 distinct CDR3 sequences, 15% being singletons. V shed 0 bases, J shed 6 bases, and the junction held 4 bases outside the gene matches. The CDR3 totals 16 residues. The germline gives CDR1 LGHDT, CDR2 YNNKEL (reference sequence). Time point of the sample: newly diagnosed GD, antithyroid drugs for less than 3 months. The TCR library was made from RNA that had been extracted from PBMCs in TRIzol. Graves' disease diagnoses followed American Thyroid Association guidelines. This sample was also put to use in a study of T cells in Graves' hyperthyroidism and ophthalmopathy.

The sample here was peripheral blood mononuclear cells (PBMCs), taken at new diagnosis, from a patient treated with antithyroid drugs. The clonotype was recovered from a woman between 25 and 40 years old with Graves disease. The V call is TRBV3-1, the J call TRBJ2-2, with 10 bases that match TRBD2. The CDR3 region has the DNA TGTGCCAGCAGCCAAGAGGCTAGCGGGAGACCCGGGGAGCTGTTTTTT. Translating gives CASSQEASGRPGELFF.